This is a list of T cell receptor beta chains from one sample in a study of pediatric ulcerative colitis. Only in-frame clones appear in the TCRdb table, and some are missing; sequencing was by immunoSEQ multiplex PCR. Of 30,000 to 40,000 clones in the sample, 75% are singletons; the top ten hold 8% to 9.5%. Source material: gut tissue. These receptors originate from a boy younger than 18 with severe ulcerative colitis. Each CDR3 is given with its conserved first and last residue. D genes are given only for firm matches. Only part of the rows carry a size: once, few, many, or a class if the clone is expanded.

V	size	D	J	DNA	CDR3
TRBV15	-	-	TRBJ2-1	TGTGCCACCAGCAGAGATCGGGGGATCCACAATGAGCAGTTCTTC	CATSRDRGIHNEQFF
TRBV5-1	medium-sized	-	TRBJ2-5	TGCGCCAGCAGTCTGGCGGGGGCGCAAGAGACCCAGTACTTC	CASSLAGAQETQYF
TRBV2	few	-	TRBJ2-7	TGTGCCAGCAGGAAGGAGTACTCCTACGAGCAGTACTTC	CASRKEYSYEQYF
TRBV10-2	once	-	TRBJ1-3	TGCGCCAGCAGTGAGTCCAGTGTCTCTGGAAACACCATATATTTT	CASSESSVSGNTIYF
TRBV2	-	-	TRBJ1-5	TGTGCCAGCAGTGAACAGGGATTAAGCAATCAGCCCCAGCATTTT	CASSEQGLSNQPQHF
TRBV20-1	once	-	TRBJ2-3	TGCAGTGCAGATGACCAGGATACGCAGTATTTT	CSADDQDTQYF
TRBV7-8	few	-	TRBJ1-2	TGTGCCAGCAGCTTAGAGGCCGCTCTCTCCCCCTTGAAAGGCTACACCTTC	CASSLEAALSPLKGYTF
TRBV19	-	-	TRBJ1-3	TGTGCCAGTGGAAGAAACAGTGGCTCTGGAAACACCATATATTTT	CASGRNSGSGNTIYF
TRBV5-1	-	TRBD2	TRBJ2-3	TGCGCCAGCAGCCCCTCAACGGGAGGGAGCACAGATACGCAGTATTTT	CASSPSTGGSTDTQYF
TRBV10-3	-	-	TRBJ2-4	TGTGCCATCAGTGACTCAGTTAAGGGGGTAGCCAAAAACATTCAGTACTTC	CAISDSVKGVAKNIQYF
TRBV9	-	-	TRBJ1-2	TGTGCCAGCAGCGTGGACGGAGACTATGGCTACACCTTC	CASSVDGDYGYTF
TRBV27	-	-	TRBJ2-7	TGTGCCAGCAGTTTAATAAGGGGTGTGGGGGAGCAGTACTTC	CASSLIRGVGEQYF
TRBV5-6	-	TRBD2	TRBJ2-7	TGTGCCAGCAGCTTGGGATCGGGGGGAACCTCCTACGAGCAGTACTTC	CASSLGSGGTSYEQYF
TRBV6-1	once	-	TRBJ1-6	TGTGCCAGCAGCCCAATAGATAATTCACCCCTCCACTTT	CASSPIDNSPLHF
TRBV5-8	-	TRBD1	TRBJ2-2	TGTGCCAGCAGCTTCTTATGGGACAGGGGATACACCGGGGAGCTGTTTTTT	CASSFLWDRGYTGELFF
TRBV29-1	-	-	TRBJ1-4	TGCAGCGTTGAAGATCTTCGGCGGGAAAAACTGTTTTTT	CSVEDLRREKLFF
TRBV20-1	-	-	TRBJ1-2	TGCAGTGCTTATTCACCTACAGGCTACACCTTC	CSAYSPTGYTF
TRBV7-6	-	-	TRBJ2-3	TGTGCCAGCAGCTTAGCGCGGGGAGATACGCAGTATTTT	CASSLARGDTQYF
TRBV2	-	-	TRBJ1-1	TGTGCCACCATGGGGCAGCCTAACACTGAAGCTTTCTTT	CATMGQPNTEAFF
TRBV6-4	-	TRBD1	TRBJ2-7	TGTGCCAGCAGTGCCGACAGGGGTTACGAGCAGTACTTC	CASSADRGYEQYF
TRBV19	few	-	TRBJ2-4	TGTGCCAGTAGGTTGGGATCGGACATTCAGTACTTC	CASRLGSDIQYF
TRBV25-1	-	-	TRBJ1-3	TGTGCCAGCAGTACCACGGGTGGAAACACCATATATTTT	CASSTTGGNTIYF
TRBV19	-	-	TRBJ2-5	TGTGCCAGTAGTATATCTGGGCAGACCCAGTACTTC	CASSISGQTQYF
TRBV9	-	-	TRBJ1-1	TGTGCCAGCAGCGTAGAGGCGGACACTGAAGCTTTCTTT	CASSVEADTEAFF
TRBV9	-	TRBD2	TRBJ2-2	TGTGCCAGCAGCCCAGCGGGACTAGCGGTGAACACCGGGGAGCTGTTTTTT	CASSPAGLAVNTGELFF
TRBV19	-	TRBD1	TRBJ2-7	TGTGCCAGTAGTACGACAGGGGGGGCCTACGAGCAGTACTTC	CASSTTGGAYEQYF
TRBV5-4	few	-	TRBJ2-5	TGTGCCAGCAGCTTGTCCGGGACTGGCCCTCTGGAGACCCAGTACTTC	CASSLSGTGPLETQYF
TRBV6-4	-	-	TRBJ2-2	TGTGCCAGCAGAGGTCAGGGAGGCACCGGGGAGCTGTTTTTT	CASRGQGGTGELFF
TRBV9	-	-	TRBJ2-7	TGTGCCAGCAGCCGTAGCACTAGTGGGGGGCCTACCTACGAGCAGTACTTC	CASSRSTSGGPTYEQYF
TRBV7-3	-	TRBD1	TRBJ2-1	TGTGCCAGCAGCTTAAATCAGGGGGACTCCTACAATGAGCAGTTCTTC	CASSLNQGDSYNEQFF
TRBV10-1	-	-	TRBJ2-7	TGCGCCAGCAGTGAGCATGGCAGGGCCGAGCAGTACTTC	CASSEHGRAEQYF
TRBV30	-	-	TRBJ1-2	TGTGCCTGGAGGTACCCAGGGGATAAGAACTATGGCTACACCTTC	CAWRYPGDKNYGYTF
TRBV11-1	-	-	TRBJ2-1	TGTGCCAGCAGCTTATCGCAAGACTCCTACAATGAGCAGTTCTTC	CASSLSQDSYNEQFF